The count of the clone carrying this T cell receptor (beta chain) is one. The data were taken from a study of blood T cell repertoires in COVID-19. Study at large: Material from acute and convalescent COVID-19 was sourced from the United States, Italy and Spain. T cells, B-cell-depleted T cells, or PBMCs supplied cDNA or gDNA.

V lost 3 bases to trimming and J lost 6 bases, with 12 bases between them. Germline V lookup: CDR1 LGHDT, CDR2 YNNKEL (reference sequence). CDR3 length equals 14 residues. In the original workflow: Estimated nucleated cell counts came from reference gene primer amplification. TCRdb's copy holds only in-frame clones and misses some; the assay was immunoSEQ multiplex PCR. V and J calls and clone size are those listed in that table; D and trimming were worked out from the DNA. The profile shows around 230,000 clones, approximately 83% of them singletons. The chain recombines TRBV3-1 (or the pseudogene TRBV3-2) with TRBJ2-1, with D unresolved. The origin of this receptor is a man aged 40-55 years with acute or convalescent COVID-19. Sequencing was carried out using peripheral blood. DNA of the CDR3: TGTGCCAGCAGCCAGGCTTTAGCTTCCAATGAGCAGTTCTTC. Amino acids: CASSQALASNEQFF.